The 4 T cell receptor beta chains listed next were all sequenced from one sample in a study of Graves' ophthalmopathy and Graves' hyperthyroidism. Amplified material comprised TCR beta CDR3 regions derived from RNA transcripts. HTBI-primed first-round RT-PCR preceded second-round multiplex PCR. A single record per CDR3 protein comes from TCRdb applying MiXCR to the multiplex PCR reads. The sample has hundreds of thousands of distinct CDR3 sequences, around 50% seen once. The source material was peripheral blood. The receptors stem from an adult man with Graves' ophthalmopathy.

To note about this clonotype: This could be a read error, since a much larger clone is one nucleotide away. The CDR3 DNA reads as TGCAGTGCAGGTACGGTGAACACTGAAGCTTCCTTT. Translated, it gives CSAGTVNTEASF. V and J are TRBV20-1 and TRBJ1-1; no clear D gene. Germline V CDR1 and CDR2: DFQATT, SNEGSKA (reference sequence). CDR3 size: 12 residues.

This clonotype was seen a few times. V gene TRBV19 combines with J gene TRBJ1-5, with TRBD1 matching over 9 bases. This CDR3 comprises 17 residues. Per the germline V gene, CDR1 is LNHDA and CDR2 is SQIVND (reference sequence). V gave up 1 base and J gave up 7 bases; unmatched junction bases: 11. The chain's CDR3 is CASSIVGTGFFNQPQHF. The CDR3 nucleotides are TGTGCCAGTAGTATAGTCGGGACAGGGTTTTTCAACCAGCCCCAGCATTTT.

The rearrangement uses TRBV18 and TRBJ1-1, with D perhaps TRBD1 (5 bases). Trimming stripped 5 bases from V and 4 bases from J, with 11 bases between. The CDR3 contains 13 residues. Germline CDR1 KGHSH, CDR2 LQKENI. CDR3 amino acids: CASSKGTGTEAFF. For the CDR3, the DNA is TGTGCCAGCTCAAAAGGGACTGGCACTGAAGCTTTCTTT.

V and J are TRBV11-3 and TRBJ1-1; a weak D match, TRBD1 (5 bases). Germline V gene sequence: CDR1 SGHNT, CDR2 YENEEA. The CDR3 contains 12 residues. The V gene lost 6 bases and the J gene lost 11 bases, with 16 bases spanning the gap. The CDR3 DNA reads as TGTGCCAGCAGATCCGGGACTTTAACGGCTTTCTTT. This translates into CASRSGTLTAFF.